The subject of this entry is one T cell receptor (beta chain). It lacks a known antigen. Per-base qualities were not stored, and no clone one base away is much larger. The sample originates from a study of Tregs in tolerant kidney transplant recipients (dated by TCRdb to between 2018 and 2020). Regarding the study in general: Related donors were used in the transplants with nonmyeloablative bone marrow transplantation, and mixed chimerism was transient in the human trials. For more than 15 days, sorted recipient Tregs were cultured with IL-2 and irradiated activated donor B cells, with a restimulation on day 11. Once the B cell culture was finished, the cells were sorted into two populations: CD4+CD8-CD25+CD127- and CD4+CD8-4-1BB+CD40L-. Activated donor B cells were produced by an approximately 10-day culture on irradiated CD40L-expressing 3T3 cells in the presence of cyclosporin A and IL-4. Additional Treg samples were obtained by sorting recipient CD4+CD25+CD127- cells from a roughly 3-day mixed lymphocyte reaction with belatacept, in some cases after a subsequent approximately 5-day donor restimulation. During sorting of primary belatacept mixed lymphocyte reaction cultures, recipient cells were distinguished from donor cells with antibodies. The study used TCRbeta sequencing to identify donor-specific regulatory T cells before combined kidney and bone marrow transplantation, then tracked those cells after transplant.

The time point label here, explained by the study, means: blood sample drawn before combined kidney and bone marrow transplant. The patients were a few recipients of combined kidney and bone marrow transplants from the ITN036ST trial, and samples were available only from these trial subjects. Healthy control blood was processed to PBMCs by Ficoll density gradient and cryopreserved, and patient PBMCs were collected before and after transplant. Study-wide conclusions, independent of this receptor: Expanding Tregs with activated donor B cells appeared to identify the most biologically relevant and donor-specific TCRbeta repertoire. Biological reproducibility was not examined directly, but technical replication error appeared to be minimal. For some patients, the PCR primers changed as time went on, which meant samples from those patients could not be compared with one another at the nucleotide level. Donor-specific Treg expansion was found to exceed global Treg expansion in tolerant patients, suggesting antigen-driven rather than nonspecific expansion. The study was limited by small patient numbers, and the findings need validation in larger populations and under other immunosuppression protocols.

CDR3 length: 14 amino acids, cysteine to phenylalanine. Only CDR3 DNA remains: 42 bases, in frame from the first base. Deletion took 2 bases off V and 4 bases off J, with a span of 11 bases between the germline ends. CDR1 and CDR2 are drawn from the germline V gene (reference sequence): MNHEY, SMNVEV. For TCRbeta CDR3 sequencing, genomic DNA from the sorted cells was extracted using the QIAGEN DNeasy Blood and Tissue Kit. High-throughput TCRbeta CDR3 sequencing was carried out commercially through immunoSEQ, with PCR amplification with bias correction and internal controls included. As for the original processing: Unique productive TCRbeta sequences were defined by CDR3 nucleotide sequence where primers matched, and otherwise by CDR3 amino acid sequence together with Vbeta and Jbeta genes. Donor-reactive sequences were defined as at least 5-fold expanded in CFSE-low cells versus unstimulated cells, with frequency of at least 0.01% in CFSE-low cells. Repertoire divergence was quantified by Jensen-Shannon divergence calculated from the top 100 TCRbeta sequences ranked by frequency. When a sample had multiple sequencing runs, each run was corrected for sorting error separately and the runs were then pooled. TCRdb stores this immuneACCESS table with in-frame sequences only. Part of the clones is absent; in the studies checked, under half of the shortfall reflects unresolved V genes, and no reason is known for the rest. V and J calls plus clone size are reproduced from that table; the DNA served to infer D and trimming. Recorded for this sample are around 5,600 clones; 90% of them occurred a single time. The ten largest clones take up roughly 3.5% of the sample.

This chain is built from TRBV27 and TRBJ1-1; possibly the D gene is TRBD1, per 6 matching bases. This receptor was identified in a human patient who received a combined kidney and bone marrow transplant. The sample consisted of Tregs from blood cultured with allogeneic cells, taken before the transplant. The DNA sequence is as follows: TGTGCCAGCAGTTTAGGTGCAGGGGTCACTGAAGCTTTCTTT. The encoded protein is CASSLGAGVTEAFF.